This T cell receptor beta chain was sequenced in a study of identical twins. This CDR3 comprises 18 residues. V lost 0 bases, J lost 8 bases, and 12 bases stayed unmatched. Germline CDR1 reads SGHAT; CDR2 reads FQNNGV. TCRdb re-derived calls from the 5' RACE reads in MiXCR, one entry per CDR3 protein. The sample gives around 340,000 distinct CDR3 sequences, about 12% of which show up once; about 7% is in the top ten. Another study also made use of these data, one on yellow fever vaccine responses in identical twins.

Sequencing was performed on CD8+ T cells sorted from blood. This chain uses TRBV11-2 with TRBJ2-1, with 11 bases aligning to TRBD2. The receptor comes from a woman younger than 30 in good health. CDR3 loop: CASSLDRGSGRVRDEQFF. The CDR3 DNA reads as TGTGCCAGCAGCTTAGATCGGGGTAGCGGGAGGGTAAGGGATGAGCAGTTCTTC.